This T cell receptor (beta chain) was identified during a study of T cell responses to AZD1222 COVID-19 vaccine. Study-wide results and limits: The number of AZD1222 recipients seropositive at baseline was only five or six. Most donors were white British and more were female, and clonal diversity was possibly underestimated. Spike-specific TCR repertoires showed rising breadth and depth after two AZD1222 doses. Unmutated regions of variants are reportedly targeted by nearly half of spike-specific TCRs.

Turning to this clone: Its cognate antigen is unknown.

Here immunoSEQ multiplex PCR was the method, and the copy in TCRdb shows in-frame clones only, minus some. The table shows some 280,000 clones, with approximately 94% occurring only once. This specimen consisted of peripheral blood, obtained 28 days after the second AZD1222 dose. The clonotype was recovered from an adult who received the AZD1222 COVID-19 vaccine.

The CDR3 region is CAQKGGETGELFF. The CDR3 DNA is TGCGCCCAGAAGGGGGGCGAGACCGGGGAGCTGTTTTTT. The rearrangement links TRBV5-1 to TRBJ2-2; D tentatively fits TRBD1 or TRBD2 (6 bases each). Trimming shortened V by 10 bases and J by 5 bases, and 15 bases separated the two germline ends. This CDR3 is 13 amino acids long. Germline assignment: CDR1 SGHRS and CDR2 YFSETQ.